These 21 T cell receptor beta chains originate from one sample sequenced in a study of chemoradiotherapy in HPV16-positive cancers. The table came from immunoSEQ multiplex PCR; TCRdb's copy has only in-frame clones and leaves some out. The sample carries approximately 12,000 clones, around 90% recorded once. The material was obtained from a patient who underwent chemoradiotherapy. The receptor set was obtained from a human donor with HPV-associated anogenital cancer.

The rearrangement joins TRBV11-3 to TRBJ2-2; no definite D call. Germline V CDR1 and CDR2: SGHNT, YENEEA. Trimming removed 6 bases at V and 4 bases at J, with 6 bases between. The CDR3 covers 12 residues. In DNA, the CDR3 is TGTGCCAGCAGACGGAGCACCGGGGAGCTGTTTTTT. Its translation is CASRRSTGELFF.

V usage is TRBV29-1 and J usage is TRBJ1-5; TRBD1 matches at 11 bases. The CDR3 consists of 12 residues. Trimming took 6 bases from V and 6 from J; bases not matched to a gene: 1. The germline V gene encodes CDR1 SQVTM and CDR2 ANQGSEA. The CDR3 coding sequence is TGCAGCGTGGGACAGGGGGGTCAGCCCCAGCATTTT. Amino acids: CSVGQGGQPQHF.

V is TRBV15 and J is TRBJ2-7; D uncertain. Trimming cost V 4 bases and J 4 bases, with 5 bases left between them. The CDR3 contains 11 residues. In germline, CDR1 is LNHNV, CDR2 YYDKDF (reference sequence). The CDR3 DNA sequence: TGTGCCACCAGCAACCGGTACGAGCAGTACTTC. As protein: CATSNRYEQYF.

This chain links TRBV4-1 with TRBJ1-2; D not resolved. CDR1 MGHRA and CDR2 YSYEKL come from the germline V gene. Deletions cut 3 bases from V and 7 bases from J, with 12 bases between. CDR3 length equals 13 residues. The CDR3 here is CASSHDPVGGYTF. In DNA form, the CDR3 reads TGCGCCAGCAGCCATGACCCCGTTGGTGGCTACACCTTC.

The chain employs TRBV6-5 and TRBJ2-4; D is perhaps TRBD2 (5 bases). This CDR3 is 13 amino acids long. The V end was cut by 5 bases, the J end by 8 bases, with 13 bases between. Germline CDR1 and CDR2: MNHEY and SVGAGI. This chain's CDR3 is CASSVLRRDIQYF. The CDR3, as DNA: TGTGCCAGCAGTGTACTTCGGCGGGACATTCAGTACTTC.

This chain uses TRBV10-3 with TRBJ2-7, with 7 bases lining up with TRBD1. With 8 bases clipped from V and 4 bases from J, the junction kept 17 bases outside the gene matches. The CDR3 consists of 16 residues. Per the germline V gene, CDR1 is ENHRY and CDR2 is SYGVKD. The CDR3 DNA reads TGTGCCATCTCCCCGGGGCCCATGACAGGGAGTTACGAGCAGTACTTC. Translated, it gives CAISPGPMTGSYEQYF.

The chain has TRBV5-6 and TRBJ1-1, with 7 bases fitting TRBD1. CDR1 is SGHDT and CDR2 is YYEEEE in the germline V gene. Germline trimming cut 2 bases from V and 6 bases from J; bases unmatched to any gene: 4. The CDR3 is 13 amino acids. The CDR3 DNA follows: TGTGCCAGCAGCTTTACAGGGGCCTCTGAAGCTTTCTTT. This encodes CASSFTGASEAFF.

The chain joins TRBV4-1 to TRBJ2-3, with 8 bases that match TRBD2. This CDR3 is built from 19 residues. Germline trimming cut 0 bases from V and 5 bases from J; bases unmatched to any gene: 16. Germline V gene sequence: CDR1 MGHRA, CDR2 YSYEKL. The CDR3 loop reads CASSQDALFGAGVIDTQYF. The CDR3 DNA reads TGCGCCAGCAGCCAAGATGCCCTCTTTGGAGCGGGAGTGATAGATACGCAGTATTTT.

This chain links TRBV28 with TRBJ2-7; D remains ambiguous. Trimming took 5 bases from V and 6 from J, leaving 8 bases between them. This CDR3 has 11 amino acids. Per germline, CDR1 MDHEN and CDR2 SYDVKM. CDR3 sequence (DNA): TGTGCCAGCAGTGTGCGTATCGAGCAGTACTTC. Protein: CASSVRIEQYF.

The gene calls are TRBV9 and TRBJ1-2; no firm D call. CDR1 is SGDLS, CDR2 YYNGEE, per germline. V was shortened by 2 bases and J by 0 bases, with 5 bases between the two germline ends. The CDR3 runs to 13 residues. CDR3 region: CASSVGTNYGYTF. The CDR3 DNA follows: TGTGCCAGCAGCGTTGGGACTAACTATGGCTACACCTTC.

This clone was counted a single time. This chain uses TRBV19 with TRBJ1-1; 7 nucleotides agree with TRBD1. Trimming removed 5 bases from V and 7 bases from J; junction bases left unmatched: 10. Germline CDR1 and CDR2: LNHDA and SQIVND (reference sequence). The CDR3 runs to 14 residues. The CDR3 region is CASSLMTGFGEAFF. The DNA of the CDR3 is TGTGCCAGTAGTCTCATGACAGGGTTTGGTGAAGCTTTCTTT.

The V gene is TRBV19, the J gene TRBJ2-5; TRBD1 matches at 7 bases. The ends lost 6 bases at V and 3 bases at J; junction bases unmatched: 7. Germline V lookup: CDR1 LNHDA, CDR2 SQIVND (reference sequence). This CDR3 is built from 14 residues. The CDR3 coding sequence is TGTGCCAGTAGCCTCCTCGGGACAGAAGAGACCCAGTACTTC. This encodes CASSLLGTEETQYF.

The chain recombines TRBV28 with TRBJ1-4; D may be TRBD1 (5 bases). CDR1 MDHEN and CDR2 SYDVKM come from the germline V gene. The CDR3 extends over 15 amino acids. V gave up 6 bases and J gave up 0 bases, with 11 bases separating them. CDR3 region: CASSLGGATNEKLFF. For the CDR3, the DNA is TGTGCCAGCAGCCTCGGGGGTGCAACTAATGAAAAACTGTTTTTT.

The CDR3 spells CASSLLQGTTEAFF. The DNA for the CDR3 is TGTGCCAGCAGCTTACTACAGGGAACCACCGAAGCTTTCTTT. The chain recombines TRBV11-3 with TRBJ1-1, with a tentative D call TRBD1 (6 bases). With 2 bases removed from V and 8 bases from J, the gap between germline ends came to 15 bases. Germline assignment: CDR1 SGHNT and CDR2 YENEEA. The CDR3 spans 14 residues.

The rearrangement joins TRBV14 to TRBJ1-1, with TRBD1 identical over 7 bases. CDR3 length equals 15 residues. The germline V gene has CDR1 SGHDN and CDR2 FVKESK. Losses at the gene ends were 4 bases for V and 6 bases for J; bases not matched to a gene: 11. The CDR3 spells CASSPEGQTRAEAFF. CDR3 DNA: TGTGCCAGCAGCCCCGAGGGACAGACACGGGCTGAAGCTTTCTTT.

The chain carries TRBV11-3 and TRBJ2-3, with 8 bases identical to TRBD1. Looked up from germline, CDR1 is SGHNT and CDR2 is YENEEA. The CDR3 is 16 residues long. V lost 5 bases and J lost 0; bases outside the gene matches: 7. CDR3 DNA: TGTGCCAGCAGCCCCCGGGCAGGGGGCAGCACAGATACGCAGTATTTT. Residues: CASSPRAGGSTDTQYF.

V is TRBV29-1 and J is TRBJ2-5; 7 positions match TRBD1. The CDR3 runs to 13 residues. V shed 2 bases, J shed 3 bases, and the junction held 3 bases outside the gene matches. Germline V gives CDR1 SQVTM, CDR2 ANQGSEA. Here the CDR3 reads CSVERQGEETQYF. In DNA form, the CDR3 reads TGCAGCGTTGAACGACAGGGAGAAGAGACCCAGTACTTC. Full variable domain (outside the CDR3, taken from reference TRBV29-1 and TRBJ2-5): SAVISQKPSRDICQRGTSLTIQCQVDSQVTMMFWYRQQPGQSLTLIATANQGSEATYESGFVIDKFPISRPNLTFSTLTVSNMSPEDSSIYLCSVERQGEETQYFGPGTRLLVL.

The genes are TRBV6-5 and TRBJ2-7; TRBD1 might be the D (6 bases). The CDR3 runs 15 residues. The V and J ends lost 9 bases and 4 bases respectively, with 22 bases between them. Germline CDR1 reads MNHEY; CDR2 reads SVGAGI. The CDR3 loop is CASDSQGTPGYEQYF. The CDR3 coding sequence is TGTGCCAGTGACTCCCAGGGGACCCCGGGTTACGAGCAGTACTTC.

The chain couples TRBV4-2 to TRBJ2-7; TRBD2 agrees at 9 bases. The ends lost 3 bases at V and 4 bases at J; junction bases unmatched: 13. This CDR3 contains 17 residues. Per germline, CDR1 LGHNA and CDR2 YNFKEQ. The CDR3 DNA reads as TGTGCCAGCAGCCAGCTCCCGGGTAGCGGGAGTCGGTACGAGCAGTACTTC. This codes for CASSQLPGSGSRYEQYF.

The V gene is TRBV5-4, the J gene TRBJ1-1, with D possibly being TRBD1 (6 bases). The germline gives CDR1 SGHNT, CDR2 YYREEE (reference sequence). V lost 1 base and J 4 bases, leaving 23 bases between the germline ends. The length of the CDR3 is 18 residues. CDR3 coding DNA: TGTGCCAGCAGCTTGAAGGCAGGCAGGGGATCTCGGGTCACTGAAGCTTTCTTT. Amino acid sequence: CASSLKAGRGSRVTEAFF.

The chain carries TRBV5-5 and TRBJ1-5; 10 nucleotides line up with TRBD1. V lost 4 bases and J lost 5; bases outside the gene matches: 9. Looked up from germline, CDR1 is SGHKS and CDR2 is YYEKEE (reference sequence). The CDR3 is made up of 16 amino acids. In DNA, the CDR3 is TGTGCCAGCAGCCAGCTGATGACAGGGGGCGATCAGCCCCAGCATTTT. Amino acid sequence: CASSQLMTGGDQPQHF.